The rows below give T cell receptor beta chains drawn from one sample of a study of blood T cell repertoires in COVID-19. TCRdb's copy holds only in-frame clones and misses some; the assay was immunoSEQ multiplex PCR. The repertoire has roughly 65,000 clones, approximately 85% of them found once; the top ten carry around 32%. Sequenced material: peripheral blood. All receptors come from a woman of 80 years or more with active or convalescent COVID-19. Both conserved end residues are part of each CDR3. Fields, in order: CDR3 DNA, CDR3 protein, J gene, V gene, D gene, clone size. D genes are given only for firm matches. For some rows the clone size is stated as once, few or many, or as a class when expanded; others skip it.

cdr3_nt: TGTGCCAGCAGTTTATCTGACAGGGCTAATTCACCCCTCCACTTT
cdr3_aa: CASSLSDRANSPLHF
j_call: TRBJ1-6
v_call: TRBV27
d_call: TRBD1
clone_size: few

cdr3_nt: TGTGCCAGCAGACTATCCGGGACAGCAGATCAGCCCCAGCATTTT
cdr3_aa: CASRLSGTADQPQHF
j_call: TRBJ1-5
v_call: TRBV6-6
d_call: TRBD1
clone_size: .

cdr3_nt: TGTGCCTGGGCTACAGGGGGAAATCAGCCCCAGCATTTT
cdr3_aa: CAWATGGNQPQHF
j_call: TRBJ1-5
v_call: TRBV30
d_call: TRBD1
clone_size: .

cdr3_nt: TGTGCCAGCAGTATGGGGCAGGGGGTGGCCGAGCAGTACTTC
cdr3_aa: CASSMGQGVAEQYF
j_call: TRBJ2-7
v_call: TRBV6-5
d_call: TRBD1
clone_size: .

cdr3_nt: TGTGCCAGCAGACCCGGAGGGATAGATTCACCCCTCCACTTT
cdr3_aa: CASRPGGIDSPLHF
j_call: TRBJ1-6
v_call: TRBV6-6
d_call: .
clone_size: .

cdr3_nt: TGCGCCAGCAATTTAGGGACTAGTACCACAGATACGCAGTATTTT
cdr3_aa: CASNLGTSTTDTQYF
j_call: TRBJ2-3
v_call: TRBV5-1
d_call: TRBD2
clone_size: .

cdr3_nt: TGTGCCTGGGGGGACAGGGACGGCTACACCTTC
cdr3_aa: CAWGDRDGYTF
j_call: TRBJ1-2
v_call: TRBV30
d_call: TRBD1
clone_size: once

cdr3_nt: TGTGCCTGGAGAGTAGGAGGCAATCAGCCCCAGCATTTT
cdr3_aa: CAWRVGGNQPQHF
j_call: TRBJ1-5
v_call: TRBV30
d_call: .
clone_size: .

cdr3_nt: TGTGCCTGGAACCAGGAAGGGACTTATGGCGAGCAGTACTTC
cdr3_aa: CAWNQEGTYGEQYF
j_call: TRBJ2-7
v_call: TRBV30
d_call: .
clone_size: .

cdr3_nt: TGTGCCAGCAGCTCGAGCGGGGAACCCTACAATGAGCAGTTCTTC
cdr3_aa: CASSSSGEPYNEQFF
j_call: TRBJ2-1
v_call: TRBV5-4
d_call: TRBD2
clone_size: .